What follows are 21 T cell receptor beta chains derived from one specimen sequenced in a study of T cell clonality in common variable immunodeficiency. TCRdb's copy holds only in-frame clones and misses some; the assay was immunoSEQ multiplex PCR. Singletons are absent from the sample, which has 80,000 or so clones. The sequenced sample was peripheral blood mononuclear cells. The source of these receptors is a person aged 18 to 70 in good health.

This clone was seen repeatedly, ten times or more. The CDR3 extends 3 residues past the end of the read, so its final part is completed from the germline J gene. The chain links TRBV19 to TRBJ2-1, with D perhaps TRBD1 (5 bases). Germline V lookup: CDR1 LNHDA, CDR2 SQIVND (reference sequence). V was clipped by 10 bases and J by 5 bases, with 12 bases between them. This CDR3 region has 12 residues. The chain's CDR3 is CAISQGHNEQFF. CDR3 DNA, as far as it was read: TGTGCCATCTCTCAGGGTCACAATGAG.

This clone was seen many times. The read ends 3 residues early relative to the CDR3; the germline J gene fills the gap. The chain couples TRBV20-1 to TRBJ2-7; 12 bases agree with TRBD2. The germline CDR1 and CDR2 sequences are DFQATT and SNEGSKA (reference sequence). The CDR3 sequence is 13 residues long. CDR3 in amino acids: CRVRTSGTYEQYF. The sequenced part of the CDR3 DNA is TGCAGGGTAAGGACTAGCGGGACCTACGAG.

This clone was observed a few times. CDR3 DNA (partial): TGTGCCAGCAGTTACGTGGGACAGGGCACTGAA. This encodes CASSYVGQGTE. The full CDR3 protein reads CASSYVGQGTEAFF. The V call is TRBV6-2 or TRBV6-3, the J call TRBJ1-1, with TRBD1 identical over 9 bases. The observed sequence ends 3 residues before the CDR3 terminus, with the missing tail filled in from the germline J gene. CDR3 length: 14 residues. Germline values: CDR1 MNHEY, CDR2 SVGEGT. Trimming at V came to 2 bases and at J to 4 bases, leaving 2 bases not matched to a gene.

This clone came up many times. Coverage ceases 3 residues before the CDR3 finishes, and the germline J gene fills in the end. The J gene is TRBJ2-7, the V gene TRBV9; 10 bases align to TRBD2. Germline CDR1 SGDLS, CDR2 YYNGEE. The CDR3 covers 15 residues. With 0 bases clipped from V and 4 bases from J, the junction kept 4 bases outside the gene matches. This chain's CDR3 is CASSVGQREGYEQYF. The part of the CDR3 DNA that was read is TGTGCCAGCAGCGTAGGCCAGCGGGAGGGTTACGAG.

The sample holds many counts of this clone. From the germline J gene comes the end of the CDR3, since the read stops 3 residues before it. The rearrangement joins TRBV27 to TRBJ1-4, with TRBD1 matching 8 bases. This CDR3 region has 17 residues. After removal of 0 bases from V and 5 bases from J, the junction contained 8 bases not matched to a gene. Germline CDR1 and CDR2: MNHEY and SMNVEV (reference sequence). The CDR3 bases that were read are TGTGCCAGCAGTTTATCGATGGTTACAGGGGGAAATGAAAAA. Translating it yields CASSLSMVTGGNEK. In full, the CDR3 is CASSLSMVTGGNEKLFF.

This clone appeared many times. The read stops 3 residues short of the end of the CDR3; the missing end is completed from the germline J gene. V is TRBV7-8 and J is TRBJ2-1; D gene ambiguous. This CDR3 is 12 amino acids long. Trimming took off 7 bases at V and 5 bases at J, with 9 bases between the two ends. CDR1 is SGHVS and CDR2 is FQNEAQ in the germline V gene. The sequenced part of the CDR3 DNA is TGTGCCAGCAACGACTTAGACAATGAG. Translation gives CASNDLDNE. The entire CDR3 protein is CASNDLDNEQFF.

This clone has ten or more counts. Read data end 3 residues before the CDR3 end; the end is taken from the germline J gene. The rearrangement uses TRBV7-8 and TRBJ1-1; the match to TRBD1 covers 9 bases. V lost 5 bases and J lost 4; bases outside the gene matches: 8. This CDR3 spans 15 amino acids. CDR1 and CDR2 (germline): SGHVS, FQNEAQ. The CDR3 protein is CASSPRDRVITEAFF. The sequenced CDR3 bases are TGTGCCAGCAGCCCAAGGGACAGGGTTATCACTGAA.

This clone occurred many times. The read is 3 residues too short to cover the CDR3 end, so that end is filled in from the germline J gene. The chain recombines TRBV11-2 with TRBJ2-1; 7 positions match TRBD1. Per the germline V gene, CDR1 is SGHAT and CDR2 is FQNNGV. This CDR3 is built from 13 residues. J gave up 8 bases and V 5 bases, and 6 bases lay outside the gene matches. The CDR3 reads CASSRVTGDEQFF. The CDR3 DNA, read in part, is TGTGCCAGCAGCCGAGTAACAGGGGATGAG.

This clone came up many times. The DNA read from the CDR3 is TGTGCCATCAGTGAGACAGGGGGCGAGAAGCGGATCTCCTACGAG. Translated: CAISETGGEKRISYE. The CDR3 reads in full as CAISETGGEKRISYEQYF. V gene TRBV10-3 combines with J gene TRBJ2-7; TRBD1 agrees at 9 bases. The sequence runs out 3 residues before the end of the CDR3; the remainder is reconstructed from the germline J gene. Germline loops: CDR1 ENHRY, CDR2 SYGVKD. V was pared by 2 bases and J by 0 bases, with 11 bases of the junction left unmatched. CDR3 length: 18 amino acids.

Many counts were recorded for this clone. The read comes to an end 3 residues before the CDR3 does, leaving the germline J gene to fill in the end. This chain links TRBV15 with TRBJ1-1; TRBD1 matches 7 bases. V dropped 5 bases and J dropped 1; count of bases not matched to a gene: 1. Germline loops: CDR1 LNHNV, CDR2 YYDKDF (reference sequence). The CDR3 is 13 amino acids. The CDR3 is CATSWTGNTEAFF. The sequenced part of the CDR3 DNA is TGTGCCACCAGCTGGACAGGGAACACTGAA.

This clone has a count of ten or more. The read ends 3 residues shy of where the CDR3 ends; the end is completed using the germline J gene. The rearrangement links TRBV5-4 to TRBJ2-7, with 8 positions matching TRBD2. V dropped 2 bases and J dropped 1; count of bases not matched to a gene: 5. The CDR3 spans 15 residues. The germline gives CDR1 SGHNT, CDR2 YYREEE (reference sequence). CDR3 DNA (partial): TGTGCCAGCAGCTTTTATAGCGGGAAATCCTACGAG. Its protein is CASSFYSGKSYE. From start to end, the CDR3 is CASSFYSGKSYEQYF.

Ten or more counts support this clone. The read terminates 3 residues before the CDR3 end, so the remaining end is supplied by the germline J gene. This chain uses TRBV6-2 or TRBV6-3 with TRBJ2-7; the D is unclear. In germline, CDR1 is MNHEY, CDR2 SVGEGT. Trimming left V 6 bases short and J 3 bases short, with 9 bases between. The CDR3 runs to 12 residues. The CDR3 loop reads CASSRPSYEQYF. The CDR3 bases that were read are TGTGCCAGCAGCCGCCCCAGCTACGAG.

This clone was observed many times. Coverage ceases 3 residues before the CDR3 finishes, and the germline J gene fills in the end. The chain joins TRBV5-6 to TRBJ2-4; a weak D match, TRBD2 (6 bases). Trimming left V 7 bases short and J 8 bases short, with 16 bases between. The CDR3 has 13 residues. Per germline, CDR1 SGHDT and CDR2 YYEEEE. The part of the CDR3 DNA that was read is TGTGCCAGCGGAGGGTGGGTTGAACACATT. It yields the protein CASGGWVEHI. The whole CDR3 sequence reads CASGGWVEHIQYF.

This clone was seen many times. The CDR3 extends 3 residues past the end of the read, so its final part is completed from the germline J gene. This sequence joins TRBV29-1 and TRBJ2-7; 9 bases are a match to TRBD2. V lost 4 bases and J lost 4; bases outside the gene matches: 8. Germline values: CDR1 SQVTM, CDR2 ANQGSEA. The CDR3 runs 14 residues. CDR3 protein: CSVGLTSGLYEQYF. CDR3 DNA (partial): TGCAGCGTTGGTTTGACTAGCGGTTTATACGAG.

The table lists this clone with many counts. From the germline J gene comes the end of the CDR3, since the read stops 3 residues before it. The rearrangement joins TRBV20-1 to TRBJ1-3; D not certain. The germline gives CDR1 DFQATT, CDR2 SNEGSKA (reference sequence). The CDR3 has 13 amino acids. V shed 6 bases and J shed 0 bases, with 9 bases lying between them. The covered CDR3 bases are TGCAGTGCACCGGGTCCCTCTGGAAACACC. This sequence encodes CSAPGPSGNT. The entire CDR3 protein is CSAPGPSGNTIYF.

There are many counts of this clone. The read ends 3 residues before the CDR3 terminus; that terminus is restored from the germline J gene. V usage is TRBV10-2 and J usage is TRBJ2-7; D remains ambiguous. Germline V gene data show CDR1 as WSHSY and CDR2 as SAAADI. Trimming took off 4 bases at V and 3 bases at J, with 4 bases between the two ends. The CDR3 totals 11 residues. The CDR3 bases that were read are TGCGCCAGCAGTGTGTACTACGAG. Translating it yields CASSVYYE. The entire CDR3 reads CASSVYYEQYF.

Many counts were recorded for this clone. The read terminates 3 residues before the CDR3 end, so the remaining end is supplied by the germline J gene. This chain links TRBV5-1 with TRBJ2-7; 7 bases match TRBD1. V shed 9 bases, J shed 0 bases, and the junction held 6 bases outside the gene matches. Germline CDR1 and CDR2: SGHRS and YFSETQ. This CDR3 region has 13 residues. The CDR3 here is CAKTGTASYEQYF. The sequenced CDR3 bases are TGCGCCAAAACCGGGACAGCCTCCTACGAG.

This clone came up many times. The CDR3 end is not reached by the read, which stops 3 residues before it; the germline J gene fills it in. The rearrangement links TRBV6-2 or TRBV6-3 to TRBJ2-7; 13 bases line up with TRBD2. The J segment lost 0 bases and the V segment lost 4 bases, leaving 6 bases of the junction unmatched. CDR3 length equals 17 residues. Germline V CDR1 and CDR2: MNHEY, SVGEGT. The CDR3 sequence: CASSSGLAGALSYEQYF. Incomplete CDR3 DNA: TGTGCCAGCAGTTCTGGACTAGCGGGAGCTCTCTCCTACGAG.

This clone occurred many times. CDR3: CASSLYRGNEQYF. The sequenced CDR3 bases are TGTGCCAGCAGCCTTTACAGGGGGAACGAG. The chain combines TRBV7-3 with TRBJ2-7; 8 bases fit TRBD1. The read comes to an end 3 residues before the CDR3 does, leaving the germline J gene to fill in the end. V was clipped by 5 bases and J by 5 bases; unmatched bases: 5. The CDR3 extends over 13 amino acids. The germline V gene encodes CDR1 SGHTA and CDR2 FQGTGA.

This clone has at least ten counts. The read halts 3 residues ahead of the CDR3 end, with the missing end drawn from the germline J gene. The sample has other DNA sequences that encode this CDR3 too. The chain links TRBV7-2 to TRBJ2-5, with a possible D match to TRBD2 (6 bases). The germline V gene encodes CDR1 SGHTA and CDR2 FQGNSA. V dropped 8 bases and J dropped 4 bases, with 8 bases sitting between them. This CDR3 is 11 amino acids long. The chain's CDR3 is CASRRGETQYF. The DNA read from the CDR3 is TGTGCCAGCCGGCGGGGAGAGACC. The full variable domain, its missing parts supplied by reference TRBV7-2 and TRBJ2-5, is GAGVSQSPSNKVTEKGKDVELRCDPISGHTALYWYRQSLGQGLEFLIYFQGNSAPDKSGLPSDRFSAERTGGSVSTLTIQRTQQEDSAVYLCASRRGETQYFGPGTRLLVL.

This clone was observed at least ten times. The read ends 3 residues early relative to the CDR3; the germline J gene fills the gap. The J gene is TRBJ2-1, the V gene TRBV7-2; the match to TRBD2 covers 9 bases. The trim removed 5 bases at V and 4 bases at J, leaving 6 bases unmatched. CDR3 length: 15 residues. Germline V lookup: CDR1 SGHTA, CDR2 FQGNSA. The CDR3 here is CASSASSGAYNEQFF. The sequenced CDR3 bases are TGTGCCAGCAGCGCCTCTAGCGGGGCTTACAATGAG.